This T cell receptor (beta chain) derives from a study of CD8+ T cells in alopecia areata. Study overall: Treated patients swallowed 5 to 10 mg of oral tofacitinib twice daily.

Study conclusions and caveats: Resident alphabeta T-cell populations of normal skin are likewise subject to sequencing in scalp samples. The presence of one nonresponder keeps the tie between baseline CD8+ expansion and response uncertain.

This sample's treatment: oral pan-JAK inhibitor, 5-10 mg twice daily. Concerning this clone: Antigen unknown.

Reverse transcription of extracted RNA yielded cDNA, which provided the sequencing template. Only in-frame clones appear in the TCRdb table, and some are missing; sequencing was by immunoSEQ multiplex PCR. This sample has hundreds of thousands of clones, with approximately 67% found just once. Germline V gene lookup returns CDR1 LGHNA and CDR2 YNFKEQ. The CDR3 consists of 18 residues. V gave up 1 base and J gave up 0 bases; unmatched junction bases: 3. The source material was CD4+ T cells sorted from blood, sampled at week 44, from a patient treated with tofacitinib. The chain uses TRBV4-2 and TRBJ2-2; TRBD2 matches at 12 bases. The clonotype originates from a human donor with alopecia areata. The CDR3 protein is CASSQGASGGANTGELFF. CDR3 DNA: TGTGCCAGCAGCCAAGGGGCTAGCGGGGGGGCGAACACCGGGGAGCTGTTTTTT.